This T cell receptor beta chain was documented in a study of OX40 agonist ivuxolimab in advanced cancers. As for the study in general: The mean age was approximately 60 years, ranging from 23 to 79, with about four fifths of participants male.

Repertoires were generated with immunoSEQ multiplex PCR, while TCRdb's copy carries only in-frame clones and drops some. The sample includes 55,000 to 85,000 clones, around 86% of them seen just once. From germline, CDR1 is MNHNS and CDR2 SASEGT. The V gene end was trimmed by 5 bases and the J gene end by 7 bases; junction bases not matched to a gene: 7. CDR3 size: 14 residues. The sequence came from an adult with an advanced solid tumor such as melanoma, head and neck, liver or kidney cancer. Sequenced material: CD4+ or CD8+ T cells sorted from blood, taken in a trial of the OX40 agonist ivuxolimab. The chain uses TRBV6-1 and TRBJ1-5; 8 nucleotides match TRBD1. The CDR3 here is CASSNDRGGQPQHF. The CDR3, as DNA: TGTGCCAGCAGTAACGACAGGGGTGGGCAGCCCCAGCATTTT.